One and the same sample provided the 29 T cell receptor beta chains below, sequenced in a study of read filtering for tumor transcriptome and immune sequencing. Molecular barcoded adaptors covering alpha/delta and beta/gamma chains were used on about 0.4 ug RNA. TCRdb reprocessed the reads via MiXCR and lists one record per CDR3 protein. This repertoire shows roughly 82,000 distinct CDR3 sequences, about 12% found once; its top ten account for about 16%. The source material was a population of CD138-negative cells sorted from bone marrow. The receptors come from a donor older than 35 with multiple myeloma.

Ten or more counts support this clonotype. The chain links TRBV20-1 to TRBJ2-1, with 7 bases identical to TRBD2. J gave up 8 bases and V 3 bases, and 7 bases lay outside the gene matches. Germline CDR1 DFQATT, CDR2 SNEGSKA (reference sequence). The CDR3 runs to 13 residues. The CDR3 nucleotides are TGCAGTGCTAGGGTAGCGGGCTTGGATGAGCAGTTCTTC. Protein sequence: CSARVAGLDEQFF.

Ten or more counts support this clonotype. The rearrangement uses TRBV10-3 and TRBJ2-5; TRBD1 aligns across 7 bases. This CDR3 spans 15 amino acids. Losses at the gene ends were 5 bases for V and 2 bases for J; bases not matched to a gene: 8. Germline V gene sequence: CDR1 ENHRY, CDR2 SYGVKD. CDR3 in amino acids: CAISYSRDSQETQYF. The CDR3 DNA follows: TGTGCCATCAGTTACTCCCGGGACAGTCAAGAGACCCAGTACTTC.

This clonotype was seen repeatedly, ten times or more. The J gene is TRBJ2-7, the V gene TRBV3-1, with TRBD2 matching 10 bases. The CDR3 runs to 16 residues. Trimming removed 4 bases from V and 1 base from J; junction bases left unmatched: 7. CDR1 LGHDT and CDR2 YNNKEL come from the germline V gene (reference sequence). The CDR3 loop reads CASSPISGRGSYEQYF. CDR3 bases: TGTGCCAGCAGCCCTATAAGCGGGAGGGGATCCTACGAGCAGTACTTC.

The chain links TRBV9 to TRBJ2-6; D unclear. CDR3 size: 16 residues. Per the germline V gene, CDR1 is SGDLS and CDR2 is YYNGEE. V shed 4 bases and J shed 0 bases, with 11 bases lying between them. This chain's CDR3 is CASSTGPNSGANVLTF. The CDR3 DNA reads as TGTGCCAGCAGCACTGGACCGAACTCTGGGGCCAACGTCCTGACTTTC.

This clonotype was seen many times. The J gene is TRBJ2-1, the V gene TRBV29-1; D call uncertain. The CDR3 totals 11 residues. Trimming shortened V by 5 bases and J by 7 bases, and 9 bases separated the two germline ends. Germline CDR1 SQVTM, CDR2 ANQGSEA. CDR3 sequence (DNA): TGCAGCGTTCAACCGAGAAATGAGCAGTTCTTC. Translated: CSVQPRNEQFF.

This clonotype has a count of ten or more. J is TRBJ2-1 and V is TRBV11-3, with 13 positions matching TRBD2. V lost 5 bases to trimming and J lost 9 bases; unmatched junction nucleotides: 10. Germline V gene data show CDR1 as SGHNT and CDR2 as YENEEA. The CDR3 has 16 residues. The CDR3 region has the DNA TGTGCCAGCAGCCGGAGACTAGCGGGAGGACAAGGTGAGCAGTTCTTC. It codes for CASSRRLAGGQGEQFF. Variable domain in full (rest from reference TRBV11-3 and TRBJ2-1): EAGVVQSPRYKIIEKKQPVAFWCNPISGHNTLYWYLQNLGQGPELLIRYENEEAVDDSQLPKDRFSAERLKGVDSTLKIQPAELGDSAVYLCASSRRLAGGQGEQFFGPGTRLTVL.

The V gene is TRBV5-1, the J gene TRBJ1-2, with 7 positions matching TRBD1. The CDR3 is made up of 16 amino acids. Germline loops: CDR1 SGHRS, CDR2 YFSETQ. V lost 5 bases and J lost 8; bases outside the gene matches: 18. The CDR3 loop reads CASRPDSEGALRGYTF. DNA for the CDR3: TGCGCCAGCAGACCTGACAGTGAGGGGGCGCTTCGAGGCTACACCTTC.

A few counts support this clonotype. This rearrangement joins TRBV5-1 to TRBJ2-2; 10 bases fit TRBD1. Germline-derived CDR1 and CDR2 are SGHRS and YFSETQ. The CDR3 has 14 residues. The ends lost 7 bases at V and 5 bases at J; junction bases unmatched: 5. The CDR3 coding sequence is TGCGCCAGCGAAGGGACAGGGGCAACCGGGGAGCTGTTTTTT. Its translation: CASEGTGATGELFF.

Ten or more counts support this clonotype. The chain combines TRBV5-6 with TRBJ1-1; TRBD1 might be the D (6 bases). The germline V gene has CDR1 SGHDT and CDR2 YYEEEE. This CDR3 has 13 residues. The ends were cut back, 3 bases at V and 4 bases at J, with 10 bases in the middle. The chain's CDR3 is CASSYRAGTEAFF. As DNA, the CDR3 is TGTGCCAGCAGCTACAGGGCCGGCACTGAAGCTTTCTTT.

This clonotype was picked up many times. CDR3 DNA sequence: TGCAGTGCTTTGGGACAGAACCAAGAGACCCAGTACTTC. Residues: CSALGQNQETQYF. J is TRBJ2-5 and V is TRBV20-1; 7 positions agree with TRBD1. The CDR3 length is 13 residues. CDR1 is DFQATT and CDR2 is SNEGSKA in the germline V gene (reference sequence). V trimming: 5 bases; J trimming: 0 bases; junction bases outside the gene matches: 3.

The table lists this clonotype with many counts. This sequence joins TRBV23-1 and TRBJ1-2; no definite D call. TRBV23-1 is an open reading frame, and its role is uncertain. V was cut by 0 bases and J by 2 bases, with 16 bases left in between. CDR3 size: 17 residues. CDR3 residues: CASSQSAGSSGNYGYTF. CDR3 DNA sequence: TGCGCCAGCAGTCAATCGGCGGGCTCCAGTGGGAACTATGGCTACACCTTC.

This clonotype was recorded a few times. The rearrangement uses TRBV11-2 and TRBJ2-5, with 7 bases that match TRBD1. CDR1 and CDR2 from the germline V gene are SGHAT and FQNNGV. Germline trimming cut 5 bases from V and 3 bases from J; bases unmatched to any gene: 9. The CDR3 spans 15 residues. The CDR3 region has the DNA TGTGCCAGCAGCCAAACCGGGACAGATAAAGAGACCCAGTACTTC. Its protein is CASSQTGTDKETQYF. Looking up the rest from reference TRBV11-2 and TRBJ2-5 gives the full variable domain: EAGVAQSPRYKIIEKRQSVAFWCNPISGHATLYWYQQILGQGPKLLIQFQNNGVVDDSQLPKDRFSAERLKGVDSTLKIQPAKLEDSAVYLCASSQTGTDKETQYFGPGTRLLVL.

The chain couples TRBV29-1 to TRBJ2-7, with a possible D match to TRBD2 (5 bases). The CDR3 consists of 12 residues. V lost 4 bases and J 2 bases, leaving 9 bases between the germline ends. CDR1 is SQVTM and CDR2 is ANQGSEA in the germline V gene. The CDR3 coding sequence is TGCAGCGTTGGTGGGAGTCCCTACGAGCAGTACTTC. Protein product: CSVGGSPYEQYF.

The V call is TRBV7-6, the J call TRBJ2-7, with unresolved D. There are 11 residues in the CDR3. Germline CDR1 SGHVS, CDR2 FNYEAQ. Trimming removed 8 bases from V and 1 base from J, with 6 bases in between. The CDR3 DNA follows: TGTGCCAGCGGTGGATCCTACGAGCAGTACTTC. Protein: CASGGSYEQYF. The whole variable domain, filled in from reference TRBV7-6 and TRBJ2-7, reads GAGVSQSPRYKVTKRGQDVALRCDPISGHVSLYWYRQALGQGPEFLTYFNYEAQQDKSGLPNDRFSAERPEGSISTLTIQRTEQRDSAMYRCASGGSYEQYFGPGTRLTVT.

The CDR3 coding sequence is TGTGCCAGCAGCTTGAGGACTAACGAGAGAGCGGGGAATGAGCAGTTCTTC. This gives the protein CASSLRTNERAGNEQFF. This chain joins TRBV7-8 and TRBJ2-1; the match to TRBD2 covers 7 bases. V lost 3 bases, J lost 7 bases, and 15 bases stayed unmatched. Germline assignment: CDR1 SGHVS and CDR2 FQNEAQ. This CDR3 has 17 amino acids.

This clonotype qualifies as medium-sized. The chain combines TRBV5-4 with TRBJ2-1; maybe TRBD1 (6 bases). Trimming stripped 4 bases from V and 8 bases from J, with 16 bases between. The CDR3 contains 14 residues. CDR1 is SGHNT and CDR2 is YYREEE in the germline V gene (reference sequence). CDR3 residues: CASSPERQVDEQFF. CDR3 DNA sequence: TGTGCCAGCAGCCCTGAAAGACAGGTGGATGAGCAGTTCTTC.

This clonotype was recorded at least ten times. The chain joins TRBV6-5 to TRBJ1-5; D not resolved. In germline, CDR1 is MNHEY, CDR2 SVGAGI. V gave up 0 bases and J gave up 4 bases, with 10 bases separating them. The CDR3 has 15 amino acids. The chain's CDR3 is CASSYSYFSNQPQHF. The DNA of the CDR3 is TGTGCCAGCAGTTACTCGTACTTTTCAAATCAGCCCCAGCATTTT.

Ten or more counts support this clonotype. The chain couples TRBV6-1 to TRBJ2-1; TRBD2 aligns across 12 bases. The CDR3 consists of 19 residues. After removal of 7 bases from V and 3 bases from J, the junction contained 16 bases not matched to a gene. The germline CDR1 and CDR2 sequences are MNHNS and SASEGT. CDR3 DNA: TGTGCCAGCACCTACCCTTCGACTAGCGGGAGAAGGGGCTACAATGAGCAGTTCTTC. Translating it yields CASTYPSTSGRRGYNEQFF.

This clonotype was seen at least ten times. The gene calls are TRBV28 and TRBJ2-5, with 9 nucleotides matching TRBD2. CDR1 and CDR2 from the germline V gene are MDHEN and SYDVKM. Losses at the gene ends were 2 bases for V and 4 bases for J; bases not matched to a gene: 5. CDR3 length: 15 amino acids. The CDR3 DNA sequence: TGTGCCAGCAGTTTACTTAGCGGGAGTGGAGAGACCCAGTACTTC. It specifies CASSLLSGSGETQYF.

On this clonotype itself: Without the conserved terminal phenylalanine or tryptophan, this CDR3 likely stems from a read error. The J gene is TRBJ2-3, the V gene TRBV20-1; 7 bases line up with TRBD2. Germline V gene data show CDR1 as DFQATT and CDR2 as SNEGSKA (reference sequence). The CDR3 has 15 residues. J was trimmed by 0 bases and V by 0 bases; bases with no gene match: 3. CDR3 region: CSARDPGGSTDTQYP. The CDR3 coding sequence is TGCAGTGCTAGAGACCCGGGGGGAAGCACAGATACGCAGTATCCT.

The J gene is TRBJ1-1, the V gene TRBV4-1; D is possibly TRBD1 (6 bases). CDR3 length equals 16 residues. The V end lost 0 bases, the J end lost 1 base, and 12 bases lay between the germline ends. Germline assignment: CDR1 MGHRA and CDR2 YSYEKL. This CDR3 reads CASSQDGGRSNTEAFF. The CDR3 nucleotides are TGCGCCAGCAGCCAAGATGGGGGCCGCTCGAACACTGAAGCTTTCTTT.

This clonotype was detected only a few times. This sequence may be a read error, since a much larger clone differs from it by one base. The limits of the CDR3 on the DNA are not certain, so only TCRdb's listed CDR3 is given. This chain joins TRBV9 and TRBJ2-6; no check of the table's D call, TRBD2, against the DNA was made. The CDR3 is 15 amino acids long, termini counted. CDR1 and CDR2 from the germline V gene are SGDLS and YYNGEE. Here the CDR3 reads CASSVVASGSNVLSF.

Details on this clonotype: With a much larger clone just one base away, this may be a read error. V is TRBV24-1 and J is TRBJ2-2; TRBD2 might be the D (6 bases). The germline V gene has CDR1 KGHDR and CDR2 SFDVKD. V gave up 10 bases and J gave up 2 bases, with 16 bases separating them. The CDR3 totals 15 residues. The CDR3 spells CATSAGTSNTGELFF. The DNA of the CDR3 is TGTGCCACGTCCGCCGGGACTTCTAACACCGGGGAGCTGTTTTTT.

The rearrangement links TRBV7-3 to TRBJ2-3, with TRBD1 matching 10 bases. Germline V gene lookup returns CDR1 SGHTA and CDR2 FQGTGA. The CDR3 extends over 15 amino acids. With 4 bases clipped from V and 2 bases from J, the junction kept 3 bases outside the gene matches. Written as DNA, the CDR3 is TGTGCCAGCAGCTCGGGACAGGGGCCCACAGATACGCAGTATTTT. This translates into CASSSGQGPTDTQYF.

The sample holds many counts of this clonotype. This chain uses TRBV29-1 with TRBJ1-1, with D possibly TRBD1 on 5 matching bases. The CDR3 sequence is 13 residues long. Deletions cut 4 bases from V and 2 bases from J, with 11 bases between. The V gene's germline CDR1 is SQVTM and CDR2 ANQGSEA. The CDR3 region is CSVVPQVNTEAFF. The CDR3 coding sequence is TGCAGCGTTGTTCCACAGGTAAACACTGAAGCTTTCTTT.

As to this clonotype: One end of the junction is discordant with germline, which a read error may explain. The chain couples TRBV24-1 to TRBJ2-2, with unresolved D. Per germline, CDR1 KGHDR and CDR2 SFDVKD. The CDR3 spans 13 residues. The CDR3 coding sequence is TGTGCCACCAGTGACTCGGGCTCCGGTGAGCTGTTTTTT. It codes for CATSDSGSGELFF.

This clonotype was detected many times. The chain uses TRBV7-2 and TRBJ1-1; D is ambiguous. The CDR3 runs to 15 residues. CDR1 is SGHTA, CDR2 FQGNSA, per germline. The V gene lost 1 base and the J gene lost 5 bases, with 14 bases spanning the gap. The CDR3 region is CASSLVEGLGTEAFF. The DNA of the CDR3 is TGTGCCAGCAGCTTAGTTGAAGGGCTTGGGACTGAAGCTTTCTTT.

The chain recombines TRBV12-3 or TRBV12-4 with TRBJ2-2; D remains ambiguous. The CDR3 totals 13 residues. Between the trimmed V and J ends, which lost 7 bases and 5 bases, there was a span of 11 bases. This CDR3 reads CASTEQGTGELFF. The CDR3 DNA is TGTGCCAGCACCGAACAAGGAACCGGGGAGCTGTTTTTT.

Points on this clonotype: A single base separates this from a much larger clone, so it may be a read error. CDR3 residues: CAGKAGAGNEQFF. For the CDR3, the DNA is TGCGCCGGCAAAGCGGGAGCGGGGAATGAGCAGTTCTTC. The chain employs TRBV5-1 and TRBJ2-1; 8 bases are shared with TRBD2. V was pared by 10 bases and J by 7 bases, with 10 bases of the junction left unmatched. This CDR3 region has 13 residues. Per the germline V gene, CDR1 is SGHRS and CDR2 is YFSETQ.